This is a list of T cell receptor beta chains from one sample in a study of T cell responses to AZD1222 COVID-19 vaccine. Sequencing used immunoSEQ multiplex PCR; TCRdb keeps in-frame clones, though not all of them. The sample holds 85,000 to 120,000 clones, 85% to 90% seen once. Material: peripheral blood, obtained on day 0 of AZD1222 vaccination. The receptors stem from an adult in good health. Each CDR3 is given with its conserved first and last residue. A D gene is named only where the DNA matches it firmly. Rows may omit the clone size; those that give it use once, few, many or a size class.

size: once
D: NA
V: TRBV19
J: TRBJ1-4
DNA: TGTGCCAGTAGTATGTATGAAAAACTGTTTTTT
CDR3: CASSMYEKLFF

size: once
D: NA
V: TRBV13
J: TRBJ1-1
DNA: TGTGCCAGCAGACTCCCCACCCTCAGGGACGCTGAAGCTTTCTTT
CDR3: CASRLPTLRDAEAFF

size: NA
D: TRBD2
V: TRBV7-9
J: TRBJ2-1
DNA: TGTGCCAGCAGCTCACAGGGACTAGCGGGTAGCTCCTACAATGAGCAGTTCTTC
CDR3: CASSSQGLAGSSYNEQFF

size: NA
D: NA
V: TRBV7-9
J: TRBJ2-1
DNA: TGTGCCAGCAGCTTATCCTACAATGAGCAGTTCTTC
CDR3: CASSLSYNEQFF

size: NA
D: NA
V: TRBV12-5
J: TRBJ1-5
DNA: TGTGCTAGTGGTTTGAGGGTTGGTCAGCCCCAGCATTTT
CDR3: CASGLRVGQPQHF

size: NA
D: NA
V: TRBV15
J: TRBJ2-4
DNA: TGTGCCACCAGCAGAGATCGGGCTAGCGAAGGAGATGCCAAAAACATTCAGTACTTC
CDR3: CATSRDRASEGDAKNIQYF

size: NA
D: TRBD2
V: TRBV6-1
J: TRBJ2-3
DNA: TGTGCCAGCAGTGAAGGGGCGGGAGGGTTCACAGATACGCAGTATTTT
CDR3: CASSEGAGGFTDTQYF

size: NA
D: NA
V: TRBV20-1
J: TRBJ1-2
DNA: TGCAGTGCCCAGGAAAACTATGGCTACACCTTC
CDR3: CSAQENYGYTF

size: NA
D: NA
V: TRBV20-1
J: TRBJ1-5
DNA: TGCAGTGCTAGCGGCAGCCAGCCCCAGCATTTT
CDR3: CSASGSQPQHF

size: once
D: TRBD1
V: TRBV27
J: TRBJ2-7
DNA: TGTGCCAGCAGTTTAGACTTAGGGACAGGCGTTGGCGAGCAGTACTTC
CDR3: CASSLDLGTGVGEQYF

size: NA
D: TRBD1
V: TRBV5-4
J: TRBJ1-2
DNA: TGTGCCAGCAGCCCGCCGGGACAGGGGGCGCGGGGCTATGGCTACACCTTC
CDR3: CASSPPGQGARGYGYTF

size: NA
D: TRBD2
V: TRBV24-1
J: TRBJ2-1
DNA: TGTGCCACCAGTGACAGCACTAGCGGCTCCTACAATGAGCAGTTCTTC
CDR3: CATSDSTSGSYNEQFF

size: NA
D: NA
V: TRBV27
J: TRBJ1-6
DNA: TGTGCCAGCAGTCCCAGGGGTGAGAATTCACCCCTCCACTTT
CDR3: CASSPRGENSPLHF

size: NA
D: NA
V: TRBV24-1
J: TRBJ2-4
DNA: TGTGCCACCAGTGATTCTGGTGGCAAGGCAGCCAAAAACATTCAGTACTTC
CDR3: CATSDSGGKAAKNIQYF

size: NA
D: TRBD1
V: TRBV7-9
J: TRBJ2-7
DNA: TGTGCCAGCAGCCCTGGGACCGGGACAGGGTCCTACGAGCAGTACTTC
CDR3: CASSPGTGTGSYEQYF

size: NA
D: NA
V: TRBV6-5
J: TRBJ1-5
DNA: TGTGCCAGCACCCCTCGCCTCGGACAGCAGCCCCAGCATTTT
CDR3: CASTPRLGQQPQHF

size: once
D: NA
V: TRBV4-1
J: TRBJ1-1
DNA: TGCGCCAGCAGCATAATCGGACAATTGAACACTGAAGCTTTCTTT
CDR3: CASSIIGQLNTEAFF

size: NA
D: NA
V: TRBV5-1
J: TRBJ2-7
DNA: TGCGCCAGCAGCTTGGTAGGAGGCGAGCAGTACTTC
CDR3: CASSLVGGEQYF

size: NA
D: TRBD1
V: TRBV15
J: TRBJ1-2
DNA: TGTGCCACCAGCAGAGATCAGACAGGGGCCAGCTACACCTTC
CDR3: CATSRDQTGASYTF

size: NA
D: NA
V: TRBV15
J: TRBJ1-2
DNA: TGTGCCACCAGCGGCATACAGGGACCCTATGGCTACACCTTC
CDR3: CATSGIQGPYGYTF

size: NA
D: TRBD1
V: TRBV10-3
J: TRBJ2-1
DNA: TGTGCCATCAGTGTGGGGGACAGGGTCGGTAATGAGCAGTTCTTC
CDR3: CAISVGDRVGNEQFF

size: once
D: NA
V: TRBV5-1
J: TRBJ1-1
DNA: TGCGCCAGCAGCCAGGGACGGAAGTTGGGAGACACTGAAGCTTTCTTT
CDR3: CASSQGRKLGDTEAFF

size: NA
D: NA
V: TRBV19
J: TRBJ1-1
DNA: TGTGCCAGTAGATTGGGGTTATCGGCTGAAGCTTTCTTT
CDR3: CASRLGLSAEAFF

size: once
D: TRBD1
V: TRBV7-9
J: TRBJ1-1
DNA: TGTGCCAGCAACCTGAAGGGGGCTGAGACTGAAGCTTTCTTT
CDR3: CASNLKGAETEAFF

size: NA
D: TRBD1
V: TRBV6-5
J: TRBJ2-1
DNA: TGTGCCAGCAGTTTACAGGGGGCGGGACAGTTCTTC
CDR3: CASSLQGAGQFF

size: NA
D: TRBD1
V: TRBV6-2/TRBV6-3
J: TRBJ2-7
DNA: TGTGCCAGCAGCAGAAGGACAGGGGGCGATGAGCAGTACTTC
CDR3: CASSRRTGGDEQYF

size: once
D: TRBD1
V: TRBV18
J: TRBJ1-3
DNA: TGTGCCAGCTCACAGGGGGCATCTGGAAACACCATATATTTT
CDR3: CASSQGASGNTIYF

size: NA
D: NA
V: TRBV9
J: TRBJ2-5
DNA: TGTGCCAGCAGCGTGGGCCTCCAGGGGGGTCAAGAGACCCAGTACTTC
CDR3: CASSVGLQGGQETQYF

size: NA
D: NA
V: TRBV7-3
J: TRBJ2-2
DNA: TGTGCCAGCAGCTCCACAGGGGCAGCGGGGACCGGGGAGCTGTTTTTT
CDR3: CASSSTGAAGTGELFF

size: NA
D: NA
V: TRBV30
J: TRBJ1-2
DNA: TGTGCCTGGAACCCCGTGAGGGGGGATGGCTACACCTTC
CDR3: CAWNPVRGDGYTF

size: NA
D: TRBD1
V: TRBV3-1/TRBV3-2
J: TRBJ1-1
DNA: TGTGCCAGCAGCCAGCCCGGGACAGGGTCCAACACTGAAGCTTTCTTT
CDR3: CASSQPGTGSNTEAFF

size: NA
D: NA
V: TRBV10-3
J: TRBJ1-3
DNA: TGTGCCATCAGTGGAGGCAGGTCGAGCTCTGGAAACACCATATATTTT
CDR3: CAISGGRSSSGNTIYF

size: NA
D: TRBD2
V: TRBV5-4
J: TRBJ2-7
DNA: TGTGCCAGCAGCCCCCGTACTAGCGGGAACTCCTACGAGCAGTACTTC
CDR3: CASSPRTSGNSYEQYF

size: NA
D: NA
V: TRBV18
J: TRBJ2-7
DNA: TGTGCCAGCTCACCCGGCGACCTCTACGAGCAGTACTTC
CDR3: CASSPGDLYEQYF

size: NA
D: TRBD2
V: TRBV5-1
J: TRBJ2-5
DNA: TGCGCCAGCAGCTTGGCGACTAGCGGGCCTCAAGAGACCCAGTACTTC
CDR3: CASSLATSGPQETQYF

size: NA
D: NA
V: TRBV6-2/TRBV6-3
J: TRBJ1-2
DNA: TGTGCCAGCAGCCCACCCGCGGGGTTCTATGGCTACACCTTC
CDR3: CASSPPAGFYGYTF

size: NA
D: NA
V: TRBV5-4
J: TRBJ2-1
DNA: TGTGCCAGCAGCGTTCCTGGGACTTCTTACAATGAGCAGTTCTTC
CDR3: CASSVPGTSYNEQFF

size: NA
D: NA
V: TRBV6-2/TRBV6-3
J: TRBJ2-7
DNA: TGTGCCAGCAGTTCCGTGGGTAGCGAGCAGTACTTC
CDR3: CASSSVGSEQYF

size: NA
D: NA
V: TRBV6-5
J: TRBJ1-3
DNA: TGTGCCAGCAGGCCATGGGTAAACGGTGACACCATATATTTT
CDR3: CASRPWVNGDTIYF

size: NA
D: NA
V: TRBV24-1
J: TRBJ2-1
DNA: TGTGCCACCAGTGATTTGGGAGGCGCCGAGCAGTTCTTC
CDR3: CATSDLGGAEQFF

size: NA
D: TRBD1
V: TRBV6-5
J: TRBJ2-7
DNA: TGTGCCAGCGCGAGGGGGGGACAGGGCTACGAGCAGTACTTC
CDR3: CASARGGQGYEQYF

size: NA
D: TRBD2
V: TRBV11-2
J: TRBJ2-3
DNA: TGTGCCAGCAGCCCCAGGACTAGCGGGTTCACAGATACGCAGTATTTT
CDR3: CASSPRTSGFTDTQYF

size: NA
D: TRBD1
V: TRBV9
J: TRBJ1-1
DNA: TGTGCCAGCGCACCGGACAGGGAGAGGACTGAAGCTTTCTTT
CDR3: CASAPDRERTEAFF

size: NA
D: TRBD2
V: TRBV9
J: TRBJ2-1
DNA: TGTGCCAGCAGCGGGGCGGGTAGCGGGTACAATGAGCAGTTCTTC
CDR3: CASSGAGSGYNEQFF

size: NA
D: NA
V: TRBV9
J: TRBJ1-5
DNA: TGTGCCAGCAGCCTTAGCCCCGTCCGGGACGGCGGCAATCAGCCCCAGCATTTT
CDR3: CASSLSPVRDGGNQPQHF

size: NA
D: NA
V: TRBV19
J: TRBJ2-1
DNA: TGTGCCAGTACCCGCGAGTCGGGAGTAGGGAATGAGCAGTTCTTC
CDR3: CASTRESGVGNEQFF

size: NA
D: TRBD1
V: TRBV7-6
J: TRBJ2-7
DNA: TGTGCCAGCAGCTTAGCGGACAGGGTTGGCGAGCAGTACTTC
CDR3: CASSLADRVGEQYF

size: NA
D: TRBD1
V: TRBV7-3
J: TRBJ2-7
DNA: TGTGCCAGCAGCCCCTCGACAGGGAACTACGAGCAGTACTTC
CDR3: CASSPSTGNYEQYF

size: NA
D: TRBD2
V: TRBV5-6
J: TRBJ2-3
DNA: TGTGCCAGCAGCTCTCCTGGGACTACACTACTCACAGATACGCAGTATTTT
CDR3: CASSSPGTTLLTDTQYF

size: NA
D: NA
V: TRBV5-4
J: TRBJ2-5
DNA: TGTGCCAGCAGCTTGGCGGTGGGGCCAGGGTTTGGAGAGACCCAGTACTTC
CDR3: CASSLAVGPGFGETQYF

size: once
D: NA
V: TRBV19
J: TRBJ1-5
DNA: TGTGCCAGCAAAACCCAAATTAATAGCAATCAGCCCCAGCATTTT
CDR3: CASKTQINSNQPQHF

size: NA
D: NA
V: TRBV27
J: TRBJ2-3
DNA: TGTGCCAGCAGTTTTGGGGGCACAGATACGCAGTATTTT
CDR3: CASSFGGTDTQYF